This T cell receptor beta chain was retrieved from a study of shared clonotypes between healthy human individuals. Study-level results: Memory subsets generally showed smaller estimated richness than naive subsets did.

Produced via immunoSEQ multiplex PCR; TCRdb's table is partial and in-frame only. The table includes 2 million to 3 million clones, 80% to 95% detected once. The germline CDR1 and CDR2 sequences are SGHVS and FNYEAQ. The CDR3 loop spans 14 amino acids. After removal of 5 bases from V and 4 bases from J, the junction contained 3 bases not matched to a gene. With regard to this clone: The antigen remains unidentified.

Specimen: naive CD4+ T cells from PBMCs. The subset was: CD45RA+ positively selected. This receptor was identified in a man younger than 35 in good health. Some clones in this sample may be carry-over from other donors' samples. The V call is TRBV7-6, the J call TRBJ2-5; TRBD2 matches at 11 bases. The CDR3 here is CASSTSGRGETQYF. The CDR3 DNA sequence: TGTGCCAGCAGCACTAGCGGGAGAGGAGAGACCCAGTACTTC.